This T cell receptor (beta chain) was recovered during a study of cytomegalovirus exposure and HLA in healthy donors. The CDR3 spans 19 residues. Trimming at V came to 2 bases and at J to 2 bases, leaving 10 bases not matched to a gene. Germline assignment: CDR1 LNHDA and CDR2 SQIVND (reference sequence). TCRdb keeps only in-frame clones here, not all; method: immunoSEQ multiplex PCR. The sample lists under 250,000 clones, less than 85% occurring once. The sequence derives from a woman between 18 and 29 years old in good health and CMV-seronegative. The material sequenced was PBMCs. The rearrangement joins TRBV19 to TRBJ2-3, with TRBD2 identical over 13 bases. CDR3 sequence: CASSITGLAGDDYTDTQYF. CDR3 coding DNA: TGTGCCAGTAGTATAACCGGACTAGCGGGAGACGATTACACAGATACGCAGTATTTT.